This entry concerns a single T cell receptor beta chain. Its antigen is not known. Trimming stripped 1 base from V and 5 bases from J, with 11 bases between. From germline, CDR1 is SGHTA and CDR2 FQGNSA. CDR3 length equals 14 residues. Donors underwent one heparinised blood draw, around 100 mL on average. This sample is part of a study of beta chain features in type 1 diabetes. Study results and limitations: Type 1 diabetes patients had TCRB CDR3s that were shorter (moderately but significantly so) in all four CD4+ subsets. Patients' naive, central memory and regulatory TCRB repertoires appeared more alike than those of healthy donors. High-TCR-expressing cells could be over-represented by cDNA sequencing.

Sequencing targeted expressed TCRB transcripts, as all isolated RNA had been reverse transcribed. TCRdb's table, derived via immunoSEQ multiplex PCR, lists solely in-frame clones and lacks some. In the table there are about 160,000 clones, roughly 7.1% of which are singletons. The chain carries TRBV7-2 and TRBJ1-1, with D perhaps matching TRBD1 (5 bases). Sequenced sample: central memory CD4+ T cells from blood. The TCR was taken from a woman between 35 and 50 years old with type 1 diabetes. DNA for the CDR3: TGTGCCAGCAGCTTAGTAGGAGGGGCGACTGAAGCTTTCTTT. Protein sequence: CASSLVGGATEAFF.